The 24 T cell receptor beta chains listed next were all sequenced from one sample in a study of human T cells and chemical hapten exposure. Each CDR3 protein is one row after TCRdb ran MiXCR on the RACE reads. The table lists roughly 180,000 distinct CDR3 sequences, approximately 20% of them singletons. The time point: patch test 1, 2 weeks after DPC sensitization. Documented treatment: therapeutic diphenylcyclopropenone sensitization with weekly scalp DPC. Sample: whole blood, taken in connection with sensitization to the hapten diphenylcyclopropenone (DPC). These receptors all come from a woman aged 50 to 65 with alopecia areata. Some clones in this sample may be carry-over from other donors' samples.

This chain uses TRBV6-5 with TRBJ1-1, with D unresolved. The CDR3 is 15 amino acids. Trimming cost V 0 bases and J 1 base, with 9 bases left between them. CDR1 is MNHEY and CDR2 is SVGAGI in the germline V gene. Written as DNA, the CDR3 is TGTGCCAGCAGTTACTCTCGGCAGTCGAACACTGAAGCTTTCTTT. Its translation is CASSYSRQSNTEAFF.

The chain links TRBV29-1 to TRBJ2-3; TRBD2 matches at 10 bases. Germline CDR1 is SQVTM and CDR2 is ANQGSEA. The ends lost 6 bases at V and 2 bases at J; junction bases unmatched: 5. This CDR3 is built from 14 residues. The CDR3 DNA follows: TGCAGCGTGTTCACTAGCGGGAACACAGATACGCAGTATTTT. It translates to CSVFTSGNTDTQYF.

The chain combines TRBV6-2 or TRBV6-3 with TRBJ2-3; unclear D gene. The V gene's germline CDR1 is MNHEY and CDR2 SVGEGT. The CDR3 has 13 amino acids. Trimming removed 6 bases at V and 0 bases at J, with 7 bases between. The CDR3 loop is CASRPSSTDTQYF. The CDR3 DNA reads TGTGCCAGCAGACCCTCTAGCACAGATACGCAGTATTTT.

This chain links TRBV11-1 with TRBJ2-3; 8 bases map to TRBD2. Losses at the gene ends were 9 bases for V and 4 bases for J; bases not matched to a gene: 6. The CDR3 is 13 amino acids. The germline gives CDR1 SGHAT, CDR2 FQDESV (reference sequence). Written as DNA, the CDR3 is TGTGCCAGTACAAGCGGGAGTGCAGATACGCAGTATTTT. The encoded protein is CASTSGSADTQYF.

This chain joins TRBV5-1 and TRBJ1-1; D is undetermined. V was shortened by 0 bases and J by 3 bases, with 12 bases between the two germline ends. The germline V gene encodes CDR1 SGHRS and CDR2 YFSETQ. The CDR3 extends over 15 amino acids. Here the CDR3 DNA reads TGCGCCAGCAGCTTGGTGGGGAGTGGTGACACTGAAGCTTTCTTT. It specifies CASSLVGSGDTEAFF.

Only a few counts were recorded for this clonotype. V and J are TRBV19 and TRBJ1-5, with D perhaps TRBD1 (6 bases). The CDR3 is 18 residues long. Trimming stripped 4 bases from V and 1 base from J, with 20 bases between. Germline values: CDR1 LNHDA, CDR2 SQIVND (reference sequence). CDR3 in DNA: TGTGCCAGTAGTAACAAGGGGATGGACAGAGTCAGCAATCAGCCCCAGCATTTT. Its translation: CASSNKGMDRVSNQPQHF.

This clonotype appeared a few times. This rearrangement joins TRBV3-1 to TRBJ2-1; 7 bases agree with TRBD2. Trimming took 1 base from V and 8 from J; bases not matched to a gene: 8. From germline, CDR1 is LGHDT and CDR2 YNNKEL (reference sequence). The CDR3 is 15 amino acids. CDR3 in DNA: TGTGCCAGCAGCCAAGTAGGCGGGAGAGGCGATGAGCAGTTCTTC. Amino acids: CASSQVGGRGDEQFF.

The CDR3 coding sequence is TGTGCCAGCAGGAGGGGAAATTCACCCCTCCACTTT. This gives the protein CASRRGNSPLHF. V usage is TRBV2 and J usage is TRBJ1-6; weak D call: TRBD1 (5 bases). V was cut by 6 bases and J by 7 bases, with 7 bases left in between. Germline-derived CDR1 and CDR2 are SNHLY and FYNNEI. CDR3 length equals 12 residues.

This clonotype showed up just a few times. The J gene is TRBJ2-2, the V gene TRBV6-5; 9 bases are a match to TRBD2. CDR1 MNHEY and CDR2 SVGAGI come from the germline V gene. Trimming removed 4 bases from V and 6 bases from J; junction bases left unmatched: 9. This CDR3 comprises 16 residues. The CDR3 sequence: CASSSLKREDSGELFF. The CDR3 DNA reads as TGTGCCAGCAGTTCGCTCAAGCGGGAGGATTCCGGGGAGCTGTTTTTT.

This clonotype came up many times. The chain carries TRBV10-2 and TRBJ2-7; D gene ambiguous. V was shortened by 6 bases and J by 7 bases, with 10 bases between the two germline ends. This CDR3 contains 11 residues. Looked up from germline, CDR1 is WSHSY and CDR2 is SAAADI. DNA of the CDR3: TGCGCCAGCAGATCTAAGGGAGAGCAGTACTTC. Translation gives CASRSKGEQYF.

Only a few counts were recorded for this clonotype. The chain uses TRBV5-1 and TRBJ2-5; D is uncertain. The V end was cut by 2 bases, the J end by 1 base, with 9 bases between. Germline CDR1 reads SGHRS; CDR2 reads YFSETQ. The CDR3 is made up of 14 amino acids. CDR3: CASSFSPSQETQYF. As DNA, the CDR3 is TGCGCCAGCAGCTTCAGTCCTAGCCAAGAGACCCAGTACTTC.

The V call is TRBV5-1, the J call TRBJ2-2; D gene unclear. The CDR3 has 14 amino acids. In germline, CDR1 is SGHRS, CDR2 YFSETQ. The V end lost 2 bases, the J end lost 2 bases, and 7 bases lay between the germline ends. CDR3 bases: TGCGCCAGCAGCTTTAGAGCTAACACCGGGGAGCTGTTTTTT. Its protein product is CASSFRANTGELFF. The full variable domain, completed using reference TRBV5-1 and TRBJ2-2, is KAGVTQTPRYLIKTRGQQVTLSCSPISGHRSVSWYQQTPGQGLQFLFEYFSETQRNKGNFPGRFSGRQFSNSRSEMNVSTLELGDSALYLCASSFRANTGELFFGEGSRLTVL.

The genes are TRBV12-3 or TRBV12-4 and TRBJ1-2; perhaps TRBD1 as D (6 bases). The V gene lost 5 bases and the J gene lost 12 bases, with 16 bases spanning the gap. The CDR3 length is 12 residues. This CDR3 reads CASSPHAGADTF. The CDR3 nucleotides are TGTGCCAGCAGTCCCCACGCAGGGGCAGACACCTTC.

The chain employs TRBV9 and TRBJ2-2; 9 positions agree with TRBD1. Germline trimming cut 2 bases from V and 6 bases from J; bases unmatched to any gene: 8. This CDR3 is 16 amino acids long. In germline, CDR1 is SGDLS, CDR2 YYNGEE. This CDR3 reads CASSVWGQGLPGELFF. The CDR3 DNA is TGTGCCAGCAGCGTGTGGGGACAGGGATTGCCCGGGGAGCTGTTTTTT.

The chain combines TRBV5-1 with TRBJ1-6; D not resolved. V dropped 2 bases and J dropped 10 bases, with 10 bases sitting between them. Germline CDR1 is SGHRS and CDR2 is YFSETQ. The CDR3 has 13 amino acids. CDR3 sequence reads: CASSLDLNSPLHF. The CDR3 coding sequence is TGCGCCAGCAGCTTAGACCTAAACTCACCCCTCCACTTT.

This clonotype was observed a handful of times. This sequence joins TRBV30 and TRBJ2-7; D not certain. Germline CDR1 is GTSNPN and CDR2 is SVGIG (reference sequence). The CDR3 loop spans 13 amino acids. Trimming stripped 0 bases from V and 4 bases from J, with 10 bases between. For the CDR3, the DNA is TGTGCCTGGAGTGTGCAAGGGAATTACGAGCAGTACTTC. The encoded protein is CAWSVQGNYEQYF.

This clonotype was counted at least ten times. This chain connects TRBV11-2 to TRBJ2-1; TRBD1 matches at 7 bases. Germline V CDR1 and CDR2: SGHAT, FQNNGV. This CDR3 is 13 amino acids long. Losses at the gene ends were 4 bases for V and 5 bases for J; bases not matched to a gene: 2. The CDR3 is CASSSDRDNEQFF. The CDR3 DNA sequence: TGTGCCAGCAGCTCTGACAGGGACAATGAGCAGTTCTTC.

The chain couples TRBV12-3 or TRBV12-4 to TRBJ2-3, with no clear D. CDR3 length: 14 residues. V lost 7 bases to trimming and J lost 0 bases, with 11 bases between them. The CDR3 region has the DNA TGTGCCAGCACCCGAGACCCTAGCACAGATACGCAGTATTTT. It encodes CASTRDPSTDTQYF.

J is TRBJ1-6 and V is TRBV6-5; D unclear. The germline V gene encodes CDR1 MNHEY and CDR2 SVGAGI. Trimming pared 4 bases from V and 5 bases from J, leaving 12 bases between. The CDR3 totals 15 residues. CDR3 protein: CASSFLGYDNSPLHF. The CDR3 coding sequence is TGTGCCAGCAGTTTTTTGGGGTACGATAATTCACCCCTCCACTTT.

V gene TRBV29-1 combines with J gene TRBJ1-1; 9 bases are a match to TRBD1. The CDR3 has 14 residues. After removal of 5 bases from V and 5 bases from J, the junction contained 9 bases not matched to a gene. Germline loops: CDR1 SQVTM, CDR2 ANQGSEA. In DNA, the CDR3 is TGCAGCGTTCTTCGACAGGGGGAAGGGACTGAAGCTTTCTTT. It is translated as CSVLRQGEGTEAFF.

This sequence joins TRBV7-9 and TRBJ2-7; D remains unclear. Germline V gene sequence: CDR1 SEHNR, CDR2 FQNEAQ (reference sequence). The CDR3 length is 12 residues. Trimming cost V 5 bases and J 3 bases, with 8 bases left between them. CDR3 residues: CASSPGDYEQYF. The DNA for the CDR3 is TGTGCCAGCAGCCCTGGAGACTACGAGCAGTACTTC.

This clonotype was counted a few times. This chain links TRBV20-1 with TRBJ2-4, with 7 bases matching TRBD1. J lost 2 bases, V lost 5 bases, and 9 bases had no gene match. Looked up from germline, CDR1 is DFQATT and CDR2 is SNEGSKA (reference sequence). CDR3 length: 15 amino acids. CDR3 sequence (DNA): TGCAGTGCTGTCGACAGGGTTGGATCCAAAAACATTCAGTACTTC. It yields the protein CSAVDRVGSKNIQYF.

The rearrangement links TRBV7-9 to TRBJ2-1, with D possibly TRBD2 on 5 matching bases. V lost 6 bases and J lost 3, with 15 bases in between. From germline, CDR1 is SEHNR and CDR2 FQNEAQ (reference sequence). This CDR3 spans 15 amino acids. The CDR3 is CASRAAPAGYNEQFF. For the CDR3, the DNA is TGTGCCAGCAGGGCGGCCCCGGCGGGCTACAATGAGCAGTTCTTC.

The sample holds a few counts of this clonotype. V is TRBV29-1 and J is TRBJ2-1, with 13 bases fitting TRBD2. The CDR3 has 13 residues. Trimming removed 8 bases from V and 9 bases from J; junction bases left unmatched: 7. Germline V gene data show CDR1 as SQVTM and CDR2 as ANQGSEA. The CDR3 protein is CSFRTSGSREQFF. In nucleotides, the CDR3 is TGCAGCTTCCGGACTAGCGGGAGTCGTGAGCAGTTCTTC.